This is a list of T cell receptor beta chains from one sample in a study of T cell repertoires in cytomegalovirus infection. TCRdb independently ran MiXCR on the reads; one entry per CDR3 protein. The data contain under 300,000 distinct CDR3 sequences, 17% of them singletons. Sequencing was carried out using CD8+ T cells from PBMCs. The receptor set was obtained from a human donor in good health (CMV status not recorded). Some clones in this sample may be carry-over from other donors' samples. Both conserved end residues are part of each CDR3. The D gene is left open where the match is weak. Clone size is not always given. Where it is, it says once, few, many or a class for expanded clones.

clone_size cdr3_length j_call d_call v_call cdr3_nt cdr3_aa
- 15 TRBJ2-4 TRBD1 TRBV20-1 TGCAGTGCTACTCCAGACTGGACAGGGCCAAACATTCAGTACTTC CSATPDWTGPNIQYF
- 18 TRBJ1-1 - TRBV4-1 TGCGCCAGCAGCCAAGAAACTCTAGGCCGCGGGATGAACACTGAAGCTTTCTTT CASSQETLGRGMNTEAFF
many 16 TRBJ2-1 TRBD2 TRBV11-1 TGTGCCAGCAGCTTAATTGGACTAGCGAGTAACAATGAGCAGTTCTTC CASSLIGLASNNEQFF
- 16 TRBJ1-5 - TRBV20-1 TGCAGTGCTAGAGATCGGCAGGGAAATAGCAATCAGCCCCAGCATTTT CSARDRQGNSNQPQHF
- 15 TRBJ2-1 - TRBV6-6 TGTGCCAGCAGTCACCTCAGGGCCCGGGACAATGAGCAGTTCTTC CASSHLRARDNEQFF
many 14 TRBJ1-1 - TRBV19 TGTGCCAGTAGTATAGGGAGGGCGAACACTGAAGCTTTCTTT CASSIGRANTEAFF
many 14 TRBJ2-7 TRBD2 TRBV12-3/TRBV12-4 TGTGCCAGCAGTTTAGGGGGACTACACTACGAGCAGTACTTC CASSLGGLHYEQYF
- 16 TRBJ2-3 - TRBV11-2 TGTGCCAGCAGCTTAATTACGGGGGCGGGCACAGATACGCAGTATTTT CASSLITGAGTDTQYF
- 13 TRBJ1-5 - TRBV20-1 TGCAGTGCTAGAAATTTACCAAATCAGCCCCAGCATTTT CSARNLPNQPQHF
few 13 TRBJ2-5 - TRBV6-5 TGTGCCAGCAGTCCCGGACTGGAAGAGACCCAGTACTTC CASSPGLEETQYF
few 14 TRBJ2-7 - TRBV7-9 TGTGCCAGCAGCCCAGACATCCTCCCCTACGAGCAGTACTTC CASSPDILPYEQYF
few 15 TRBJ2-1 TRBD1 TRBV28 TGTGCCACCTCGAAAGACAGGGGGTCCTACAATGAGCAGTTCTTC CATSKDRGSYNEQFF
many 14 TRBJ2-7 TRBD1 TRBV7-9 TGTGCCAGCAGCACCACAGGGGGAAGCTACGAGCAGTACTTC CASSTTGGSYEQYF
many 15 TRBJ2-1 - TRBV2 TGTGCCAGCAGTGACCCCTCAGGGACCTACAATGAGCAGTTCTTC CASSDPSGTYNEQFF
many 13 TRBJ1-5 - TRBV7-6 TGTGCCAGCAGCCGGACGGATAATCAGCCCCAGCATTTT CASSRTDNQPQHF
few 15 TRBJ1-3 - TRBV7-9 TGTGCCAGCAGCTTAGAAGGGGGCTCTGGAAACACCATATATTTT CASSLEGGSGNTIYF
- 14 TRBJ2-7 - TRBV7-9 TGTGCCAGCAGCTCCACCGCGGGGAGCTACGAGCAGTACTTC CASSSTAGSYEQYF
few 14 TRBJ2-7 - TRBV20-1 TGCAGTGCTCTACAGGGAAGAGACTACGGCGAGCAGTACTTC CSALQGRDYGEQYF
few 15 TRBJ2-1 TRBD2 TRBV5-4 TGTGCCAGCAGCTTGCGCGGGGGTCTCTACAATGAGCAGTTCTTC CASSLRGGLYNEQFF
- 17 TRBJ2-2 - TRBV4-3 TGCGCCAGCAGCCAAGACAGATCTTTAACGAACACCGGGGAGCTGTTTTTT CASSQDRSLTNTGELFF
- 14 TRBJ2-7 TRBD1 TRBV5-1 TGCGCCAGCAGCTTTGGCGCAGGGGGTCGCGAGCAGTACTTC CASSFGAGGREQYF
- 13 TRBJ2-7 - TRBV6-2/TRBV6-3 TGTGTCAGCAGTCGGTCTCGGGACTACGAGCAGTACTTC CVSSRSRDYEQYF
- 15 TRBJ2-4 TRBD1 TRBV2 TGTGCCAGCAGTGACGGGCAGGGGGCCCCATGGATTCAGTACTTC CASSDGQGAPWIQYF
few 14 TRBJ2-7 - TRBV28 TGTGCCAGCAGTTCCGCCGGGAAAACTTACGAGCAGTACTTC CASSSAGKTYEQYF
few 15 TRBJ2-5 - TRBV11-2 TGTGCCAGCAGCTTAGGTGGACAAGTAGGGGAGACCCAGTACTTC CASSLGGQVGETQYF
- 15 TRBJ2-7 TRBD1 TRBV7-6 TGTGCCAGCAGCTTGGGGACAGGGCGGTTGGACGAGCAGTACTTC CASSLGTGRLDEQYF
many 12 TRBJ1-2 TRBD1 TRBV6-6 TGTGCCAGCTACGAGGGGGCTGCTGGCTACACCTTC CASYEGAAGYTF
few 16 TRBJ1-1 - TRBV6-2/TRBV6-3 TGTGCCAGCAGTTACATATCGGGCGAAGGGGACACTGAAGCTTTCTTT CASSYISGEGDTEAFF
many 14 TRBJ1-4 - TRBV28 TGTGCCAGCAGTTTAAGGGCAGGGTATGAAAAACTGTTTTTT CASSLRAGYEKLFF
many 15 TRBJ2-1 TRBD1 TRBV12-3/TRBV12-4 TGTGCCAGCAGTCCCGGGACAGGGGATTACAATGAGCAGTTCTTC CASSPGTGDYNEQFF
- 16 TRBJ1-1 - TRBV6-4 TGTGCCAGCAGTCCCTCCCGTTTCAGCCTGATCACTGAAGCTTTCTTT CASSPSRFSLITEAFF
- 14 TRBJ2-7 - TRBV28 TGTGCCAGCAGTTTACGGGGCTTTGTATACGAGCAGTACTTC CASSLRGFVYEQYF
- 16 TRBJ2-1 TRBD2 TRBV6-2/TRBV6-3 TGTGCCAGCAGTGCTGGTCTTAGCGGGGGGGCGACTGAGCAGTTCTTC CASSAGLSGGATEQFF
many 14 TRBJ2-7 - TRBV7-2 TGTGCCAGCAGCCCAGGTTTTTCAGACTACGAGCAGTACTTC CASSPGFSDYEQYF
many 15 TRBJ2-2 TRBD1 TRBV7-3 TGTGCCAGCAGTTCCGGGACAGGCGCCACCGGGGAGCTGTTTTTT CASSSGTGATGELFF